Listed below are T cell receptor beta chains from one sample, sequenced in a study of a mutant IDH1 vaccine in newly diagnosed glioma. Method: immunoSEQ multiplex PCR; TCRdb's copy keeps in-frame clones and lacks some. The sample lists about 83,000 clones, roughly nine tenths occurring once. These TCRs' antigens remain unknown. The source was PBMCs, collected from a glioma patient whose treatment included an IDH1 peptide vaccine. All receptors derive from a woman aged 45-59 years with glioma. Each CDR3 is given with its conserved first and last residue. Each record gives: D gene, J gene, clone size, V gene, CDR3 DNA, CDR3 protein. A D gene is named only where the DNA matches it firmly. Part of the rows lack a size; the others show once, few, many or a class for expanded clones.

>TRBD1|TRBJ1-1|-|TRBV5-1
TGCGCCAGCAGCTTAGGACAGGGGCCTGGAGCTTTCTTT
CASSLGQGPGAFF
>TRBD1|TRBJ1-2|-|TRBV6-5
TGTGCCAGCAGTTACTCGGCCAGGGGGAATGGCTACACCTTC
CASSYSARGNGYTF
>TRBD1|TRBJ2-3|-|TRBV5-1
TGCGCCAGCAGCGACAGGGGGCTCACAGATACGCAGTATTTT
CASSDRGLTDTQYF
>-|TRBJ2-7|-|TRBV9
TGTGCCAGCAGCGTAGACGGTGCAGTAGCCTACGAGCAGTACTTC
CASSVDGAVAYEQYF
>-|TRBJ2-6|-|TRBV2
TGTGCCAGCAGTCCGGAAGGGGTCAACGTCCTGACTTTC
CASSPEGVNVLTF
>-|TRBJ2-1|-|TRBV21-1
TGTGCCAGCGGGCACCGACAGGGGGCGCAGGCCAATGAGCAGTTCTTC
CASGHRQGAQANEQFF
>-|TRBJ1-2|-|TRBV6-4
TGTGCCAGCAGTGAGGGAGGGGACGGCTATGGCTACACCTTC
CASSEGGDGYGYTF
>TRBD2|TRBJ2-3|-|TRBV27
TGTGCCAGCAGTCCTCGGCGTAGCGGGAGAGGGGGCGCAGATACGCAGTATTTT
CASSPRRSGRGGADTQYF
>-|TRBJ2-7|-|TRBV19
TGTGCCAGTAGTTACCCCGGAACCTACGAGCAGTACTTC
CASSYPGTYEQYF
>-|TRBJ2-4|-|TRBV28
TGTGCCAGCAGCTCACCAGAAACGGGCCTAGCCAAAAACATTCAGTACTTC
CASSSPETGLAKNIQYF
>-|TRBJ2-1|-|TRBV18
TGTGCCAGCTCACCTCCTAGTAGGAGCGACAATGAGCAGTTCTTC
CASSPPSRSDNEQFF
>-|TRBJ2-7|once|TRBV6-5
TGTGCCAGCAGGTTCAGGGGAGGCAGCTCCTACGAGCAGTACTTC
CASRFRGGSSYEQYF
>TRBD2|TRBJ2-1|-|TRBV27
TGTGCCAGCAGTTTGGGCTTTAGCGGGATGGATGAGCAGTTCTTC
CASSLGFSGMDEQFF
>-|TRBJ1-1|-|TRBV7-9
TGTGCCAGCAGCTTAGTTGATGTAGAAGCTTTCTTT
CASSLVDVEAFF
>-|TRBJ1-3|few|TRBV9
TGTGCCAGCAGCGTCGGGGGTTACTCTGGAAACACCATATATTTT
CASSVGGYSGNTIYF
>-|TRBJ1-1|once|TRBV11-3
TGTGCCAGCAGCTTAGGATTGAACACTGAAGCTTTCTTT
CASSLGLNTEAFF
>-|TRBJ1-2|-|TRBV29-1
TGCAGCGTTGTAGGGGTCTCGTCGGACTATGGCTACACCTTC
CSVVGVSSDYGYTF
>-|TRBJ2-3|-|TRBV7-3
TGTGCCAGCAGCTTAGTGGGAGCTGATACGCAGTATTTT
CASSLVGADTQYF
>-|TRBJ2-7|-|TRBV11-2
TGTGCCAGCAGCTTAGCCCAATCCTACGAGCAGTACTTC
CASSLAQSYEQYF
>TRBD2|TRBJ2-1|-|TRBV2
TGTGCCAGCAGTGAAGGTCTAGCGGTTTACAATGAGCAGTTCTTC
CASSEGLAVYNEQFF
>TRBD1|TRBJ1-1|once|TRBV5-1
TGCGCCAGCAGCTTGGGAACAGGGGGGAACACTGAAGCTTTCTTT
CASSLGTGGNTEAFF
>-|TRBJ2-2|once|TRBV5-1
TGCGCCAGCAGCGACACAGGGATTTGGGGGGCCGGGGAGCTGTTTTTT
CASSDTGIWGAGELFF
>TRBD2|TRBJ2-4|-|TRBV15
TGTGCCACCAGCAGAGACCCGGGAGGGGTACTAAACATTCAGTACTTC
CATSRDPGGVLNIQYF
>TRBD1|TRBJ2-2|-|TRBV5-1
TGCGCCAGCAGCATAAGGACAGGGGGGAGCGGGGAGCTGTTTTTT
CASSIRTGGSGELFF
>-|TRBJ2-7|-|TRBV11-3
TGTGCCAGCAGCTTAGCGGGATCGTCCTACGAGCAGTACTTC
CASSLAGSSYEQYF
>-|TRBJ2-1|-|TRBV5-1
TGCGCCAGCAGCTTGGGTGGTTTAAGGGATGAGCAGTTCTTC
CASSLGGLRDEQFF
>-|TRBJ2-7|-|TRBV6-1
TGTGCCAGCAGTGAAGGTCCCGGCAGGGCCTACGAGCAGTACTTC
CASSEGPGRAYEQYF
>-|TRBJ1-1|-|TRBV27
TGTGCCAGCAGTTTAGGGGGGATAACTGAAGCTTTCTTT
CASSLGGITEAFF
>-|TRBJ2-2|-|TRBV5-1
TGCGCCAGCAGCTTGGGCGGGTCGGCCGGGGAGCTGTTTTTT
CASSLGGSAGELFF
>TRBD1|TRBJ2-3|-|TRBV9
TGTGCCAGCAGCGCAACCGGGACAGGGCCAGATACGCAGTATTTT
CASSATGTGPDTQYF
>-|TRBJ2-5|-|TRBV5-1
TGCGCCAGCAGCCTAGGACTGGGGGAGACCCAGTACTTC
CASSLGLGETQYF
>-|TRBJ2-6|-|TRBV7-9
TGTGCCAGCAGCTTAGGCCTGGGGAGATACTCTGGGGCCAACGTCCTGACTTTC
CASSLGLGRYSGANVLTF
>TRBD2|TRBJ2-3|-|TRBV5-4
TGTGCCAGCAGCGAGGGGACTAGCGGGAGGAGGGCAGATACGCAGTATTTT
CASSEGTSGRRADTQYF
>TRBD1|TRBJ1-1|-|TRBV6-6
TGTGCCAGCCACGGGGACAGGGGGCTTGCTGAAGCTTTCTTT
CASHGDRGLAEAFF
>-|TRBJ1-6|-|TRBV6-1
TGTGCCAGCAGGTCTAATTCACCCCTCCACTTT
CASRSNSPLHF
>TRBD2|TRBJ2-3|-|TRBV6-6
TGTGCCAGCAGTCTGAGGCGGGAGGGCCGCACAGATACGCAGTATTTT
CASSLRREGRTDTQYF
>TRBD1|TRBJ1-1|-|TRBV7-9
TGTGCCAGCAGCCGGGACAGGTTGAACACTGAAGCTTTCTTT
CASSRDRLNTEAFF
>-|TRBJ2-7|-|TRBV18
TGTGCCAGCTCAGTCCGTGACAGAGACCACGAGCAGTACTTC
CASSVRDRDHEQYF
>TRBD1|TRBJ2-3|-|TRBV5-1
TGCGCCAGCAGCTCAGCCGGGACAGGGTCAGATACGCAGTATTTT
CASSSAGTGSDTQYF
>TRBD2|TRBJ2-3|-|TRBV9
TGTGCCAGCAGCCCCAGCGGGACTAGCACAGATACGCAGTATTTT
CASSPSGTSTDTQYF
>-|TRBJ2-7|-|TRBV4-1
TGCGCCAGCAGCCAAGATTTGGAGGGCGAGCAGTACTTC
CASSQDLEGEQYF
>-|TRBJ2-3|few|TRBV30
TGTGCCTGGATGCAGGGGTTTAGCACAGATACGCAGTATTTT
CAWMQGFSTDTQYF
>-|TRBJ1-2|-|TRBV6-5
TGTGCCAGCAGGAAAAGCCTTCCAGGGCGTTATGGCTACACCTTC
CASRKSLPGRYGYTF
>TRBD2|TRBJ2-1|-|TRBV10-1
TGCGCCAGCAGCCGACTAGCGGGGTCCTACAATGAGCAGTTCTTC
CASSRLAGSYNEQFF
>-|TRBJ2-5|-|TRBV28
TGTGCCAGCAGCCAAGAGCGGAGGGAGACCCAGTACTTC
CASSQERRETQYF
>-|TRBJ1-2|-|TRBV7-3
TGTGCCAGCAGCTTCCCGGGGGGAAATGGCTACACCTTC
CASSFPGGNGYTF
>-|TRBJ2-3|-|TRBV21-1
TGTGCCAGCAGCAGCCGAGGCACAGATACGCAGTATTTT
CASSSRGTDTQYF
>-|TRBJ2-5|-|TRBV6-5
TGTGCCAGCAGATTACTGGAGACCCAGTACTTC
CASRLLETQYF
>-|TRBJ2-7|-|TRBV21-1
TGTGCCAGCAGCAAAGGCCTAGCGGGTTTGTACGAGCAGTACTTC
CASSKGLAGLYEQYF
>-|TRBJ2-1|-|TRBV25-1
TGTGCCAGCAGTGAATCGCAAAGCCACAATGAGCAGTTCTTC
CASSESQSHNEQFF
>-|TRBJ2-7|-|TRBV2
TGTGCCAGCAGGCCTCAGGGAGTCTCCTACGAGCAGTACTTC
CASRPQGVSYEQYF
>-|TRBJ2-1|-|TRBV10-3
TGTGCCATCCAGGTCGATCCCGGCGATGAGCAGTTCTTC
CAIQVDPGDEQFF
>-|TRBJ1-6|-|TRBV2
TGTGCCAGCCGTATCGCTAGCTCCTATAATTCACCCCTCCACTTT
CASRIASSYNSPLHF
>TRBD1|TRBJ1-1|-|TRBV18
TGTGCCAGCTCACCACCTTTCGAGGGGGCCACTGAAGCTTTCTTT
CASSPPFEGATEAFF
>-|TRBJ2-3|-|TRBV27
TGTGCCAGCAGTTTCCTAGCTAGCACAGATACGCAGTATTTT
CASSFLASTDTQYF
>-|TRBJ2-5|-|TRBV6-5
TGTGCCAGCAGTTACTCGAGGAACGCACTCCAAGAGACCCAGTACTTC
CASSYSRNALQETQYF
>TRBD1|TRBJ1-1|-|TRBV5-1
TGCGCCAGCAGCATAGGGACAGGGAACACTGAAGCTTTCTTT
CASSIGTGNTEAFF